This T cell receptor (beta chain) was obtained from a study of shared clonotypes between healthy human individuals. Using immunoSEQ multiplex PCR, the repertoire was profiled, and TCRdb retains in-frame clones only, with some absent. The table has about 2 million clones, 85% to 95% seen once. Per the germline V gene, CDR1 is MDHEN and CDR2 is SYDVKM. This CDR3 contains 13 residues. Trimming stripped 1 base from V and 4 bases from J, with 5 bases between. The V call is TRBV28, the J call TRBJ1-3; D unresolved. Sequenced input: naive CD4+ T cells sorted from blood. Subset here: CD45RA+ positively selected. The sequence was obtained from a young man in good health. DNA for the CDR3: TGTGCCAGCAGTTTATATCGGGGAAACACCATATATTTT. The encoded protein is CASSLYRGNTIYF.